This TCR beta chain comes out of a study of PD-1 blockade in mismatch repair-deficient tumors (dated by TCRdb to 2017 to 2019). Regarding the study in general: Between September 2013 and late 2016, 86 consecutive patients with approximately 12 mismatch repair-deficient cancer types, all previously treated and progressing, were enrolled in the trial. Deep sequencing of TCR CDR3 regions was used to track tumor-associated T cell clones in peripheral blood of patients responding to PD-1 blockade.

Comment on this clone: Which antigen it targets is not known. There are no base qualities to consult, and no much larger clone falls within one base.

The V end loses 9 bases and the J end loses 5 bases, and a stretch of 25 bases separates them. Its CDR3 holds 16 amino acids, cysteine through phenylalanine. Only the CDR3 DNA is retained, 48 bases long and in frame from the first base. CDR1 and CDR2 are read off the germline V gene (reference sequence) as WNHNN and SYGVQD. The study at large found these results: After pembrolizumab, tumor-resident clones, which were often undetectable in blood before treatment, expanded rapidly and then contracted, generally ahead of radiologic responses.

Receptor libraries were prepared by the immunoSEQ multiplex PCR assay. The clones in this table, taken by TCRdb from immuneACCESS, are in-frame only. Not every clone is retained; where verified, under half of the shortfall comes from an unresolved V gene, and the cause of the rest is unknown. This sample gives tens of thousands of clones in total; around 73% of them show up just once. The ten largest clones add up to about 5% of the sample. For every enrolled patient, mismatch repair deficiency was confirmed by either polymerase chain reaction or immunohistochemistry. TCR sequencing was performed for a few patients who responded to pembrolizumab therapy. In the phase II trial, pembrolizumab PD-1 blockade was tested prospectively in advanced mismatch repair-deficient cancers, no matter which tissue of origin the cancers came from. Serial peripheral blood T cell samples were collected before and at multiple times after starting PD-1 blockade. The timing of each blood sample was reported as weeks after the first dose of pembrolizumab.

The sample here was peripheral blood, taken 2 weeks after starting pembrolizumab. The chain joins TRBV10-1 to TRBJ1-1, and the D gene may be TRBD1, 6 bases matching. The sequence derives from an adult with mismatch repair-deficient cancer. The nucleotides are TGCGCCAGACGGAACAGGGCGGGGGAGGTTCGTACTGAAGCTTTCTTT. The encoded protein is CARRNRAGEVRTEAFF.